This T cell receptor (beta chain) comes out of a study of cytomegalovirus exposure and HLA in healthy donors. Study-wide findings and caveats: Despite most TCR sequences being rare, some public TCRs occurred in many donors. It was reported in a later analysis that an Asian-associated ancestry cluster showed fewer N-insertions than the roughly 670-donor mean.

Germline V gene lookup returns CDR1 MNHEY and CDR2 SMNVEV (reference sequence). The CDR3 is 16 amino acids. The V segment lost 7 bases and the J segment 3 bases; nucleotides outside the gene matches: 11. Primers: 60 Vbeta forward and 13 Jbeta reverse. The method was immunoSEQ multiplex PCR; TCRdb's version includes in-frame clones alone and lacks a portion of them. This table holds 100,000 to 150,000 clones, around 82% found once. On this clone: Its antigen is undetermined.

The chain recombines TRBV27 with TRBJ2-7, with 11 bases identical to TRBD2. Sequenced material: PBMCs. The sequence came from a female donor in good health and CMV-seronegative. CDR3 protein: CASKGTSGARFYEQYF. CDR3 DNA sequence: TGTGCCAGCAAAGGGACTAGCGGCGCACGCTTCTACGAGCAGTACTTC.